This is a list of T cell receptor beta chains from one sample in a study of siplizumab effects on memory and regulatory T cells. Some clones are missing from TCRdb's copy, which holds only in-frame ones; the method was immunoSEQ multiplex PCR. The data contain about 69,000 clones, approximately 89% of them seen just once; the ten biggest clones take up roughly 1.7%. The sample comprised Tregs sorted from blood. The receptors stem from a human donor in good health. CDR3s leave out the opening cysteine and the closing phenylalanine or tryptophan.

J	V	CDR3
TRBJ1-2	TRBV7-8	ASSPGRQGGGYT
TRBJ2-7	TRBV29-1	SVEARGAGAYEQY
TRBJ2-1	TRBV19	ASKGTSAPGEFL
TRBJ2-7	TRBV18	ASSPPTAYEQY
TRBJ2-4	TRBV28	ASSLPAAKNIQY
TRBJ1-4	TRBV28	ASIGNEKLF
TRBJ2-2	TRBV7-9	ASSLGLAENTGELF
TRBJ2-2	TRBV5-6	ASSLGLAGTDGELF
TRBJ2-7	TRBV6-5	ASRGLADSYEQY
TRBJ2-5	TRBV20-1	SALGLETQY
TRBJ2-1	TRBV7-9	ASRRGLAGYNEQF
TRBJ2-3	TRBV5-4	ASSRTSGGRDTQY
TRBJ1-2	TRBV19	ASRRKEATYGYT
TRBJ2-5	TRBV30	AWSGTSGETQY
TRBJ2-3	TRBV25-1	ASLHINTDTQY
TRBJ2-1	TRBV11-2	ASSLVGLALEF
TRBJ1-1	TRBV5-1	ASSSGQSFGAF
TRBJ2-6	TRBV30	AWSVTGPGANVLT
TRBJ2-3	TRBV5-1	ASSLVAGGPRDTQY
TRBJ2-7	TRBV19	ASSLDRLSYEQY
TRBJ1-1	TRBV5-6	ASSLAGQGWTNTEAF
TRBJ1-5	TRBV5-6	ASSLFSPAAPQH
TRBJ2-3	TRBV7-2	ASSQLGTGGFFTDTQY
TRBJ2-3	TRBV27	ASSRSGFETDTQY
TRBJ1-1	TRBV7-9	ASTLGLNTEAF
TRBJ2-1	TRBV28	ASSVAGTIIYNEQF